This T cell receptor beta chain was sequenced during a study of T cells in women clearing cervical HPV infection. In the case of this clone: The read terminates 3 residues ahead of where the CDR3 ends, so the germline J gene completes it.

The CDR3 contains 18 residues. From germline, CDR1 is LNHDA and CDR2 SQIVND (reference sequence). Germline trimming cut 4 bases from V and 0 bases from J; bases unmatched to any gene: 9. The data were produced by immunoSEQ multiplex PCR, yet TCRdb's version contains in-frame clones alone and is incomplete. Its clone listing holds around 17,000 clones. The chain joins TRBV19 to TRBJ2-1; 10 bases agree with TRBD2. The sample comprised blood buffy coat. The clonotype comes from a woman aged 18 to 75 with a cervical HPV16 infection that either progressed to CIN3+ or cleared (not recorded which). The CDR3 sequence is CASSNLAGALTSYNEQFF. The DNA read from the CDR3 is TGTGCCAGTAGTAATCTAGCGGGGGCCCTAACCTCCTACAATGAG. Looking up the rest from reference TRBV19 and TRBJ2-1 gives the full variable domain: DGGITQSPKYLFRKEGQNVTLSCEQNLNHDAMYWYRQDPGQGLRLIYYSQIVNDFQKGDIAEGYSVSREKKESFPLTVTSAQKNPTAFYLCASSNLAGALTSYNEQFFGPGTRLTVL.